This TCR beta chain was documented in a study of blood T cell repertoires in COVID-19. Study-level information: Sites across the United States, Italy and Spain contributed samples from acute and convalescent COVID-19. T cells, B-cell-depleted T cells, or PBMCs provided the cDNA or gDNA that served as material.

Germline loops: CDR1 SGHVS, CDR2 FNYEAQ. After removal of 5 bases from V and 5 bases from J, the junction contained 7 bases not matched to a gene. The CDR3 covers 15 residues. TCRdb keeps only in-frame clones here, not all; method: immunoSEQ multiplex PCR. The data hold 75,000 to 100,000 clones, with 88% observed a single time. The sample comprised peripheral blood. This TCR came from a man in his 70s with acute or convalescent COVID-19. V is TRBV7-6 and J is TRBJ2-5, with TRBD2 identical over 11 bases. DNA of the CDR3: TGTGCCAGCAGCGGAACTAGCGGGGGCAGGGAGACCCAGTACTTC. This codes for CASSGTSGGRETQYF.